A single sample is the source of the 3 T cell receptor delta chains below, sequenced in a study of γδ T cells in repeated Plasmodium falciparum infection. TCRdb processed the multiplex PCR reads again with the CATT caller. There are 50,000 to 55,000 delta-chain clones in the sample; roughly 1.9% occur only once, and approximately 25% lies in the top ten. Bulk repertoires came from Vgamma9/Vdelta2+ or Vdelta2-negative gammadelta T cells flow-sorted from PBMC. Sequencing was done on a sample of gamma-delta T cells from blood. The receptor source for this set is a pool of human donors (malaria-infected and uninfected, not separated).

This clone was seen only a few times. The amino acid sequence in TCRdb belongs to a much larger clone and departs from this DNA's translation at residue 12, likely a sequencing read error; the sequence shown is translated from the DNA. The chain couples TRDV1 to TRDJ1; D might be TRDD2 (6 bases). TCRdb carries no J gene annotation; the J gene was assigned here by matching the DNA with germline. The germline gives CDR1 TSWWSYY, CDR2 QGS. The CDR3 totals 17 residues. V dropped 1 base and J dropped 7 bases, with 22 bases sitting between them. CDR3 in amino acids: CALGEPFHRPTRLKLIF. In DNA, the CDR3 is TGTGCTCTTGGGGAACCCTTCCACCGACCCACTCGTCTTAAACTCATCTTT.

This clone was seen a few times. TCRdb lists the protein of a much larger clone for this DNA, which differs at residue 3, so this is likely a read error; the protein given here is translated from the DNA itself. CDR3 in DNA: TGTGCTCATGGGGAACTAAGCTACTTTTGGCGGTCTCCATATACTGGGGGATACGCGGCCGATAAACTCATCTTT. This gives the protein CAHGELSYFWRSPYTGGYAADKLIF. The chain links TRDV1 to TRDJ1, with 13 bases that match TRDD3. Germline matching of the DNA provided the J gene here, since TCRdb leaves it blank. This CDR3 has 25 amino acids. Germline V lookup: CDR1 TSWWSYY, CDR2 QGS.

This clone was seen a handful of times. TCRdb records a much larger clone's protein for this DNA, with a difference at residue 18 that likely arises from a read error; the protein given is the translation of the DNA. The chain combines TRDV1 with TRDJ1; TRDD3 might be the D (5 bases). TCRdb gives no J gene; it was assigned here by matching the DNA to germline. CDR1 TSWWSYY and CDR2 QGS come from the germline V gene. The CDR3 covers 22 residues. As DNA, the CDR3 is TGTGCTCTTGGGGAACCCTATCATAGGCCGGGGACTTGGGATCGATGCACCGGTAAACTCATCTTT. Encoded protein: CALGEPYHRPGTWDRCTGKLIF.